Listed below are T cell receptor beta chains from one sample, sequenced in a study of identical twins. Each CDR3 protein is one row after TCRdb ran MiXCR on the 5' RACE reads. Among around 250,000 distinct CDR3 sequences listed, roughly 8.7% were seen once. These data also formed part of another study, on yellow fever vaccine responses in identical twins.

The sequenced material came from CD8+ T cells sorted from blood. These receptors were collected from a young woman in good health. The CDR3 runs from the conserved cysteine through the conserved F or W. The D gene is left open where the match is weak. Only some rows state a clone size, as once, few, many or a class for expanded clones.

TRBV3-1	-	TRBJ2-3	-	CASSHSQVTSTDTQYF	TGTGCCAGCAGCCACTCACAGGTTACTAGCACAGATACGCAGTATTTT
TRBV29-1	-	TRBJ2-2	TRBD2	CSVQLTSGIYTGELFF	TGCAGCGTCCAACTGACTAGCGGGATATACACCGGGGAGCTGTTTTTT
TRBV7-9	few	TRBJ2-3	-	CASSSGTIPSTDTQYF	TGTGCCAGCAGCTCCGGGACCATCCCCAGCACAGATACGCAGTATTTT
TRBV12-3/TRBV12-4	-	TRBJ2-1	TRBD2	CASSKLAGGADEQFF	TGTGCCAGCAGTAAACTAGCGGGGGGGGCAGATGAGCAGTTCTTC
TRBV20-1	-	TRBJ2-7	-	CSARDATGTLFEQYF	TGCAGTGCTAGAGATGCGACCGGGACTCTCTTCGAGCAGTACTTC
TRBV12-3/TRBV12-4	-	TRBJ2-1	TRBD2	CASSLWGGSSYNEQFF	TGTGCCAGCAGTTTATGGGGGGGGAGCTCCTACAATGAGCAGTTCTTC
TRBV5-1	-	TRBJ2-4	TRBD1	CASSLAVTGSDIQYF	TGCGCCAGCAGCTTGGCCGTGACAGGGTCGGACATTCAGTACTTC
TRBV5-1	many	TRBJ2-1	TRBD2	CASSKGLAGNDNEQFF	TGCGCCAGCAGCAAGGGACTAGCGGGGAACGACAATGAGCAGTTCTTC
TRBV28	few	TRBJ2-7	TRBD2	CASSLFPPTSGGAYEQYF	TGTGCCAGCAGTTTATTCCCCCCGACTAGCGGGGGAGCCTACGAGCAGTACTTC
TRBV4-3	-	TRBJ2-7	-	CASSQDASQGGDEQYF	TGCGCCAGCAGCCAAGATGCGTCTCAGGGGGGCGACGAGCAGTACTTC
TRBV12-3/TRBV12-4	-	TRBJ2-7	-	CASSSLDGTIEYEQYF	TGTGCCAGCAGTTCCCTCGACGGGACAATAGAGTACGAGCAGTACTTC
TRBV27	once	TRBJ1-5	TRBD1	CASRGGTDNQPQHF	TGTGCCAGCAGGGGGGGGACAGACAATCAGCCCCAGCATTTT
TRBV9	-	TRBJ2-5	-	CASSVGGYQETQYF	TGTGCCAGCAGCGTAGGGGGGTACCAAGAGACCCAGTACTTC
TRBV20-1	few	TRBJ2-2	-	CSARDSDGANTGELFF	TGCAGTGCTAGAGATTCTGACGGGGCGAACACCGGGGAGCTGTTTTTT
TRBV14	-	TRBJ2-7	-	CASSQGSYKQYF	TGTGCCAGCAGCCAGGGCTCCTACAAGCAGTACTTC
TRBV21-1	few	TRBJ2-3	-	CASTLLPKTDTQYF	TGTGCCAGCACCCTCCTGCCCAAGACAGATACGCAGTATTTT
TRBV7-9	few	TRBJ1-5	-	CASSRLSNQPQHF	TGTGCCAGCAGCCGACTAAGCAATCAGCCCCAGCATTTT
TRBV28	-	TRBJ2-1	TRBD2	CASSATTSGSYNEQFF	TGTGCCAGCAGTGCCACGACTAGCGGGAGCTACAATGAGCAGTTCTTC
TRBV25-1	-	TRBJ2-5	TRBD2	CASSDILAEAPGETQYF	TGTGCCAGCAGTGATATCCTAGCGGAAGCCCCGGGAGAGACCCAGTACTTC
TRBV7-2	many	TRBJ2-7	TRBD1	CASSEIRDSYEQYF	TGTGCCAGCAGTGAAATCCGGGACAGCTACGAGCAGTACTTC
TRBV6-5	-	TRBJ1-6	-	CASRYNRERSPLHF	TGTGCCAGCAGATACAACAGGGAACGGTCACCCCTCCACTTT
TRBV7-8	many	TRBJ2-1	-	CASSSSDNPYNEQFF	TGTGCCAGCAGCTCCTCCGACAACCCTTACAATGAGCAGTTCTTC
TRBV4-1	many	TRBJ1-4	-	CASSQEKGIMFF	TGCGCCAGCAGCCAAGAAAAGGGAATAATGTTTTTT
TRBV11-2	few	TRBJ2-1	-	CASRPPDRKYNEQFF	TGTGCCAGCAGGCCACCGGACAGAAAATACAATGAGCAGTTCTTC
TRBV5-1	-	TRBJ2-7	-	CASSGETLYEQYF	TGCGCCAGCAGCGGAGAGACACTATACGAGCAGTACTTC
TRBV6-2/TRBV6-3	many	TRBJ2-1	-	CASSYGRGEQFF	TGTGCCAGCAGTTACGGTAGGGGTGAGCAGTTCTTC
TRBV5-5	-	TRBJ2-7	-	CASSLGAWDEQYF	TGTGCCAGCAGCTTGGGGGCATGGGACGAGCAGTACTTC
TRBV28	-	TRBJ2-1	TRBD2	CASIRLAGVANEQFF	TGTGCCAGCATCCGACTAGCGGGAGTTGCCAATGAGCAGTTCTTC
TRBV2	-	TRBJ1-2	-	CASGGRENYGYTF	TGTGCCAGCGGGGGCAGGGAGAACTATGGCTACACCTTC
TRBV5-1	many	TRBJ2-2	TRBD1	CARDPDRVFTGELFF	TGCGCCAGAGACCCAGACAGGGTGTTCACCGGGGAGCTGTTTTTT
TRBV5-1	-	TRBJ2-7	TRBD2	CASKRTSGGGKSYEQYF	TGCGCCAGCAAAAGGACTAGCGGGGGGGGTAAGTCCTACGAGCAGTACTTC
TRBV18	-	TRBJ2-3	-	CASSPGSGRTDTQYF	TGTGCCAGCTCACCAGGCAGTGGGAGGACAGATACGCAGTATTTT